This T cell receptor beta chain is from a study of human T cells and chemical hapten exposure. Overall study: TCR yields differed between samples (mainly from small differences in pooled library volume).

As the library was built, unique molecular identifiers were attached to individual cDNA molecules. TCRdb passed the 5' RACE reads through MiXCR, listing each CDR3 protein once. There are roughly 120,000 distinct CDR3 sequences in the sample; around a fifth occur only once, and 2.5% to 3.5% lies in the top ten. This clonotype was observed once. Total RNA was isolated from whole blood that had not been fractionated. Trimming left V 8 bases short and J 0 bases short, with 13 bases between. The germline V gene has CDR1 SNHLY and CDR2 FYNNEI. This CDR3 is built from 15 residues. This TCR derives from a human donor in good health. The chain has TRBV2 and TRBJ2-2; D unresolved. CDR3 sequence (DNA): TGTGCCAGCTCCCCAAAAAATGCGAACACCGGGGAGCTGTTTTTT. Protein product: CASSPKNANTGELFF.